A single sample is the source of the 26 T cell receptor beta chains below, sequenced in a study of breast tumors, draining lymph nodes, adjacent tissues. TCRdb analysed the multiplex PCR reads with MiXCR anew, one entry per CDR3 protein. The sample includes about 180,000 distinct CDR3 sequences, around a third of them seen just once. Samples came from axillary lymph nodes draining the breast cancer. Material: axillary lymph node tissue. These receptor sequences come from a female donor with breast cancer. Some clones in this sample may be carry-over from other donors' samples.

To note about this clonotype: Sequence at one end of the junction differs from germline and may be a read error. V is TRBV15 and J is TRBJ2-3, with TRBD2 as a possible D gene (6 bases). Germline assignment: CDR1 LNHNV and CDR2 YYDKDF (reference sequence). This CDR3 is 15 amino acids long. CDR3 amino acids: CATRNAGTHTDTQYF. The DNA of the CDR3 is TGTGCCACCAGGAATGCGGGAACTCACACAGATACGCAGTACTTT.

This clonotype has a count of ten or more. V gene TRBV7-2 combines with J gene TRBJ2-5; 7 bases match TRBD1. From germline, CDR1 is SGHTA and CDR2 FQGNSA. The junction had 12 bases not matched to a gene; V was cut back by 5 bases and J by 3 bases. The length of the CDR3 is 16 residues. The CDR3 nucleotides read TGTGCCAGCAGCGTCATGCATGAAGGGGGCGAAGAGACCCAGTACTTC. Amino acids: CASSVMHEGGEETQYF.

As for this clonotype: A clone one base away is much larger, so this may be a read error. The rearrangement uses TRBV6-1 and TRBJ2-7, with a weak D call TRBD1 (5 bases). The CDR3 runs 13 residues. Per the germline V gene, CDR1 is MNHNS and CDR2 is SASEGT. The CDR3 DNA is TGTGCCAGCAGTCCGACAGAACCATACGAGCAGCACTTC. Translation gives CASSPTEPYEQHF.

This rearrangement joins TRBV4-3 to TRBJ2-1; no clear D. From germline, CDR1 is LGHNA and CDR2 YSLEER. The ends were cut back, 3 bases at V and 4 bases at J, with 13 bases in the middle. There are 15 residues in the CDR3. CDR3 nucleotide sequence: TGCGCCAGCAGCCACGTTGACCCGTATTACAATGAGCAGTTCTTC. This sequence encodes CASSHVDPYYNEQFF.

This clonotype was observed at least ten times. The rearrangement joins TRBV19 to TRBJ2-1; TRBD2 aligns across 8 bases. Germline V gives CDR1 LNHDA, CDR2 SQIVND (reference sequence). Germline trimming cut 5 bases from V and 8 bases from J; bases unmatched to any gene: 8. The CDR3 is 14 amino acids. CDR3 coding DNA: TGTGCCAGTAGTTGGCGGGAGGCCACCCATGAGCAGTTCTTC. Protein: CASSWREATHEQFF.

This clonotype was observed many times. The chain has TRBV7-9 and TRBJ2-4; a possible D gene is TRBD1 (5 bases). CDR1 is SEHNR, CDR2 FQNEAQ, per germline (reference sequence). The CDR3 has 16 residues. V was trimmed by 1 base and J by 0 bases, leaving 10 bases between them. For the CDR3, the DNA is TGTGCCAGCAGCTTAGTGGTAGGGGTAGCCAAAAACATTCAGTACTTC. It translates to CASSLVVGVAKNIQYF.

This clonotype has at least ten counts. The CDR3 spells CASRWTEMNQPQHF. DNA for the CDR3: TGTGCCAGCAGGTGGACGGAGATGAATCAGCCCCAGCATTTT. The rearrangement links TRBV6-1 to TRBJ1-5; D remains unclear. Germline V lookup: CDR1 MNHNS, CDR2 SASEGT. Trimming cost V 6 bases and J 4 bases, with 13 bases left between them. The CDR3 spans 14 residues.

The V call is TRBV5-1, the J call TRBJ2-1; D may be TRBD2 (6 bases). The V end lost 5 bases, the J end lost 6 bases, and 18 bases lay between the germline ends. The length of the CDR3 is 15 residues. Per the germline V gene, CDR1 is SGHRS and CDR2 is YFSETQ. The CDR3 protein is CASSSRGQGGNEQFF. CDR3 sequence (DNA): TGCGCCAGCAGTTCGAGGGGTCAGGGAGGCAATGAGCAGTTCTTC.

This clonotype was picked up a small number of times. V usage is TRBV3-1 and J usage is TRBJ2-6; no clear D. Between the trimmed V and J ends, which lost 4 bases and 0 bases, there was a span of 7 bases. Germline values: CDR1 LGHDT, CDR2 YNNKEL (reference sequence). The CDR3 runs 15 residues. CDR3 DNA: TGTGCCAGCAGCCGTTTTTTCTCTGGGGCCAACGTCCTGACTTTC. Amino acid sequence: CASSRFFSGANVLTF.

For this clonotype: A much larger clone differs by one base, so this may be a read error. This chain uses TRBV12-3 or TRBV12-4 with TRBJ1-2; possibly TRBD1 for D (6 bases). Trimming pared 3 bases from V and 4 bases from J, leaving 9 bases between. The CDR3 consists of 13 residues. The CDR3, as DNA: TGTGCCAGCAGTTTCCTGGGGGCCTATGGCTACACCTTC. It codes for CASSFLGAYGYTF.

This clonotype was counted a single time. J is TRBJ1-6 and V is TRBV7-6; no clear D. The CDR3 has 14 residues. V lost 1 base and J 8 bases, leaving 9 bases between the germline ends. The germline gives CDR1 SGHVS, CDR2 FNYEAQ. Here the CDR3 DNA reads TGTGCCAGCAGCTTAGAAGCGGGGTATTCACCCCTCCACTTT. Its protein product is CASSLEAGYSPLHF.

V usage is TRBV10-1 and J usage is TRBJ2-5, with D perhaps TRBD1 or TRBD2 (5 bases each). In germline, CDR1 is WNHNN, CDR2 SYGVQD (reference sequence). CDR3 length: 13 amino acids. With 4 bases removed from V and 5 bases from J, the gap between germline ends came to 11 bases. The CDR3 spells CASSAGPAETQYF. In DNA form, the CDR3 reads TGCGCCAGCAGTGCGGGGCCCGCGGAGACCCAGTACTTC.

This clonotype occurred many times. J is TRBJ2-3 and V is TRBV7-9; D gene uncertain. V lost 2 bases to trimming and J lost 0 bases, with 6 bases between them. The CDR3 contains 14 residues. The V gene's germline CDR1 is SEHNR and CDR2 FQNEAQ (reference sequence). This chain's CDR3 is CASSLSRSTDTQYF. CDR3 nucleotides: TGTGCCAGCAGCTTAAGCAGAAGCACAGATACGCAGTATTTT.

The gene calls are TRBV25-1 and TRBJ2-3; 7 nucleotides agree with TRBD2. CDR1 and CDR2 from the germline V gene are MGHDK and SYGVNS. V shed 3 bases and J 2 bases; nucleotides not matched to a gene: 5. This CDR3 comprises 15 residues. CDR3 bases: TGTGCCAGCAGTGACCGGGAGGACCACACAGATACGCAGTATTTT. Translating it yields CASSDREDHTDTQYF. Based on the CDR3 plus reference TRBV25-1 and TRBJ2-3, the full variable domain is EADIYQTPRYLVIGTGKKITLECSQTMGHDKMYWYQQDPGMELHLIHYSYGVNSTEKGDLSSESTVSRIRTEHFPLTLESARPSHTSQYLCASSDREDHTDTQYFGPGTRLTVL.

Note on this clonotype: Because the CDR3 is missing its conserved closing phenylalanine or tryptophan, this is likely a read error. The rearrangement links TRBV5-5 to TRBJ2-2; the match to TRBD2 covers 11 bases. The CDR3 has 16 residues. Looked up from germline, CDR1 is SGHKS and CDR2 is YYEKEE (reference sequence). Unmatched junction bases numbered 7, after V lost 4 bases and J lost 5 bases. This chain's CDR3 is CASSLGLAGGTGELFY. In nucleotides, the CDR3 is TGTGCCAGCAGCCTTGGGCTAGCGGGAGGAACCGGGGAGCTGTTTTAT.

This clonotype was counted between two and nine times. The chain employs TRBV12-3 or TRBV12-4 and TRBJ1-1; no firm D call. V lost 6 bases to trimming and J lost 1 base, with 9 bases between them. The CDR3 is 13 amino acids. CDR3 sequence reads: CASSRTENTEAFF. In nucleotides, the CDR3 is TGTGCCAGCAGCAGAACAGAGAACACTGAAGCTTTCTTT.

In its sample, this clonotype was seen many times. The genes are TRBV24-1 and TRBJ2-1, with TRBD1 matching over 11 bases. V lost 9 bases and J lost 12; bases outside the gene matches: 9. The CDR3 runs to 13 residues. Looked up from germline, CDR1 is KGHDR and CDR2 is SFDVKD. The CDR3 region is CATSRDRGVGQFF. CDR3 in DNA: TGTGCCACCTCCAGGGACAGGGGGGTGGGGCAGTTCTTC.

At least ten counts were recorded for this clonotype. This rearrangement joins TRBV12-3 or TRBV12-4 to TRBJ2-7, with D unresolved. Trimming pared 6 bases from V and 3 bases from J, leaving 15 bases between. This CDR3 comprises 14 residues. CDR3 in DNA: TGTGCCAGCAGCCGAGCCAACAACCTCTACGAGCAGTACTTC. It is translated as CASSRANNLYEQYF.

The chain couples TRBV19 to TRBJ1-6, with a possible D match to TRBD1 (6 bases). Trimming removed 3 bases from V and 10 bases from J, with 13 bases in between. From germline, CDR1 is LNHDA and CDR2 SQIVND (reference sequence). The CDR3 is made up of 14 amino acids. CDR3 protein: CASSIAGVGSPLHF. CDR3 DNA: TGTGCCAGTAGTATCGCAGGGGTTGGATCACCCCTCCACTTT.

The V call is TRBV19, the J call TRBJ1-3, with a tentative D call TRBD1 (6 bases). Germline CDR1 reads LNHDA; CDR2 reads SQIVND (reference sequence). The CDR3 runs to 16 residues. Between the trimmed V and J ends, which lost 4 bases and 4 bases, there was a span of 17 bases. This CDR3 reads CASSKQHREGGNTIYF. The CDR3 bases are TGTGCCAGTAGTAAGCAGCACAGGGAAGGCGGAAACACCATATATTTT.

This clonotype was recorded at least ten times. The J gene is TRBJ2-5, the V gene TRBV6-5, with D perhaps matching TRBD1 (6 bases). This CDR3 has 12 amino acids. Trimming cost V 2 bases and J 5 bases, with 6 bases left between them. Germline values: CDR1 MNHEY, CDR2 SVGAGI. Here the CDR3 reads CASSYRGETQYF. The CDR3 DNA is TGTGCCAGCAGTTACAGGGGGGAGACCCAGTACTTC.

The V and J genes are TRBV3-1 and TRBJ2-7; 7 bases are shared with TRBD2. The CDR3 consists of 15 residues. The trim removed 4 bases at V and 6 bases at J, leaving 12 bases unmatched. Per germline, CDR1 LGHDT and CDR2 YNNKEL (reference sequence). The DNA for the CDR3 is TGTGCCAGCAGCCCCGGATTAGGAGGGAGGGGCGAGCAGTACTTC. Protein: CASSPGLGGRGEQYF.

With regard to this clonotype: A much larger clone sits a single nucleotide away, making a read error possible. The V and J genes are TRBV9 and TRBJ2-5; 7 nucleotides align to TRBD2. The CDR3 runs to 17 residues. CDR1 and CDR2 (germline): SGDLS, YYNGEE. The CDR3 here is CASSVDLPGGVQETRYF. CDR3 in DNA: TGTGCCAGCAGCGTAGACCTCCCTGGGGGGGTCCAAGAGACCCGGTACTTC.

This clonotype was counted many times. This chain connects TRBV5-6 to TRBJ2-7; D gene uncertain. Germline CDR1 reads SGHDT; CDR2 reads YYEEEE. This CDR3 is built from 15 residues. The ends were cut back, 1 base at V and 0 bases at J, with 11 bases in the middle. CDR3 sequence (DNA): TGTGCCAGCAGCTTGTCCCCCCGCAGCTCCTACGAGCAGTACTTC. It encodes CASSLSPRSSYEQYF.

The V gene is TRBV7-9, the J gene TRBJ2-6; maybe TRBD1 (5 bases). Trimming took off 5 bases at V and 12 bases at J, with 32 bases between the two ends. The CDR3 loop spans 19 amino acids. In germline, CDR1 is SEHNR, CDR2 FQNEAQ (reference sequence). CDR3 DNA sequence: TGTGCCAGCAGCGTGATCCCGTCTGGGGCCCTACCCGGGCCCAGCGTCCTGACTTTC. It codes for CASSVIPSGALPGPSVLTF.

This clonotype has a count of ten or more. V usage is TRBV27 and J usage is TRBJ1-2, with TRBD1 matching 12 bases. Germline-derived CDR1 and CDR2 are MNHEY and SMNVEV (reference sequence). V shed 5 bases and J 4 bases; nucleotides not matched to a gene: 8. The CDR3 extends over 16 amino acids. CDR3 sequence (DNA): TGTGCCAGCAGTCCTCCCGGGACAGGGGGCGTCTATGGCTACACCTTC. It yields the protein CASSPPGTGGVYGYTF.